This T cell receptor beta chain is from a study of T cell responses to AZD1222 COVID-19 vaccine. About the research overall: The study pooled second doses at about 4 or about 12 weeks.

About this clone itself: Its cognate antigen is unknown.

This CDR3 spans 14 amino acids. V was clipped by 0 bases and J by 1 base, with 6 bases between them. Germline V CDR1 and CDR2: LGHNA, YSLEER. The assay was immunoSEQ multiplex PCR, and TCRdb's table has in-frame clones only and misses some. The profile covers about 160,000 clones, with approximately 90% appearing a single time and approximately 7.2% taken by the ten largest. The study's findings and limits: The span of vaccine-associated CD4 TCRs extended across spike, with dominance at 160-218 and 743-854. The donor group comprised mostly white British people and more females; the analysis possibly underestimated clonal diversity. The breadth and depth of Spike-specific TCRs increased once two AZD1222 doses had been given.

The sample in question was peripheral blood, obtained on day 0 of AZD1222 vaccination. The TCR originated in an adult in good health. This chain connects TRBV4-3 to TRBJ1-2; D is undetermined. DNA of the CDR3: TGCGCCAGCAGCCAAGATTTGGGTAACTATGGCTACACCTTC. This gives the protein CASSQDLGNYGYTF.